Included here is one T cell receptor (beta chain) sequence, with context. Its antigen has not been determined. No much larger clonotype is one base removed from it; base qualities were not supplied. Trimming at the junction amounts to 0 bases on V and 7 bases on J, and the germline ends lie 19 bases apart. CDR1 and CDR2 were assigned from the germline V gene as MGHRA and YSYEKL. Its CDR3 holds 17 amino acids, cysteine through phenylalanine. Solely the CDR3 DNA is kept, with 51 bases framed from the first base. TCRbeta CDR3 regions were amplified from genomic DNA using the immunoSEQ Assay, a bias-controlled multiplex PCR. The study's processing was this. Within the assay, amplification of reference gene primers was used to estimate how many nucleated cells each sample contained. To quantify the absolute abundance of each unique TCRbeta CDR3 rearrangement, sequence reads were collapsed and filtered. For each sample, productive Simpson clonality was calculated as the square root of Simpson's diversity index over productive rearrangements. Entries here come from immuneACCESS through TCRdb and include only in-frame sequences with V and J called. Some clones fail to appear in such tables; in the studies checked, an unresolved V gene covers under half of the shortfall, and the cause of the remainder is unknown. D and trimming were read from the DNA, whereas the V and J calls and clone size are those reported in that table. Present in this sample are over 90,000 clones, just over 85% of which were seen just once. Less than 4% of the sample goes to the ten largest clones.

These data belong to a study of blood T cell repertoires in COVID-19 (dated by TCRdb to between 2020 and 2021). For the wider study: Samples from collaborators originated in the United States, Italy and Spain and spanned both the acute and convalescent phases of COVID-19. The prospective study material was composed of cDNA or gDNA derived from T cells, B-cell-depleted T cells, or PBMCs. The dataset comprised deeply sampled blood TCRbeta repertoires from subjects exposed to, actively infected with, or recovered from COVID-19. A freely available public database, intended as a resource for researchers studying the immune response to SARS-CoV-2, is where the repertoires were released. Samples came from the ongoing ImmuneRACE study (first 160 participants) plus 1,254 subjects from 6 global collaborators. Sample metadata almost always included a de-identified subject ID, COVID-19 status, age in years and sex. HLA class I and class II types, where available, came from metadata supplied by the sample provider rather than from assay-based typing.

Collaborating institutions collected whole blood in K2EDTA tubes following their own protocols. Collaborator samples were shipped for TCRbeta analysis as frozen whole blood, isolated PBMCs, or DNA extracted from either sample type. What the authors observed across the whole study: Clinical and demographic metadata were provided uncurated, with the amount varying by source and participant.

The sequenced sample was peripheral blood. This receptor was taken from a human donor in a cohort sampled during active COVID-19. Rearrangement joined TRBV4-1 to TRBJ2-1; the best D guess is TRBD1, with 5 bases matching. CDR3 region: CASSQDGKGAPLNEQFF. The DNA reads TGCGCCAGCAGCCAAGACGGAAAAGGGGCCCCACTAAATGAGCAGTTCTTC.